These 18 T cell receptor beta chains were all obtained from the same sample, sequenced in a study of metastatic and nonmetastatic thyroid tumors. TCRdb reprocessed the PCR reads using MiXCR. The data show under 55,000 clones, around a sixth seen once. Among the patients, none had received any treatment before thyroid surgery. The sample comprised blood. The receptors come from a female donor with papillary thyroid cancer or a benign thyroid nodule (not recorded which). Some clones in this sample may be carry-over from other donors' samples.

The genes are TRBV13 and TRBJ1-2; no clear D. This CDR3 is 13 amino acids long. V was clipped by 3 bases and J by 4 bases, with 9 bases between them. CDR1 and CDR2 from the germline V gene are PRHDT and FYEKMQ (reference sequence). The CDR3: CASSLAGFYGYTF. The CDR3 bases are TGTGCCAGCAGCTTGGCGGGATTCTATGGCTACACCTTC.

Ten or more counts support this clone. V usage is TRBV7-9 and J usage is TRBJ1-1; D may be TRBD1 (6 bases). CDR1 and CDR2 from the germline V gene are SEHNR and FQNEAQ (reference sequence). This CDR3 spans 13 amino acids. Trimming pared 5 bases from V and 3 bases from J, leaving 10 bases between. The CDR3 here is CASSLHRDTEAFF. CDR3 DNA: TGTGCCAGCAGCCTACACAGGGACACTGAAGCTTTCTTT.

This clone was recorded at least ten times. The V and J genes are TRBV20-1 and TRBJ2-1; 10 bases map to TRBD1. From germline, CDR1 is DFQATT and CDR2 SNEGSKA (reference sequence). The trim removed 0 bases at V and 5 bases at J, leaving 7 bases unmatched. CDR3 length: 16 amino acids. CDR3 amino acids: CSARDLGTGDNNEQFF. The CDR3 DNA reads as TGCAGTGCTAGAGATCTCGGGACAGGGGACAACAATGAGCAGTTCTTC.

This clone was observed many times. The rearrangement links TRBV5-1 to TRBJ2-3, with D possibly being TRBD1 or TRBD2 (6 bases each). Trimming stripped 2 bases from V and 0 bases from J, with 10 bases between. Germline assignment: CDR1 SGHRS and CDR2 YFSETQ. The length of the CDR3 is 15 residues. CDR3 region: CASSLGGPSTDTQYF. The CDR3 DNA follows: TGCGCCAGCAGCTTAGGGGGGCCGAGCACAGATACGCAGTATTTT. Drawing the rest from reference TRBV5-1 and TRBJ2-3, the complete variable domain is KAGVTQTPRYLIKTRGQQVTLSCSPISGHRSVSWYQQTPGQGLQFLFEYFSETQRNKGNFPGRFSGRQFSNSRSEMNVSTLELGDSALYLCASSLGGPSTDTQYFGPGTRLTVL.

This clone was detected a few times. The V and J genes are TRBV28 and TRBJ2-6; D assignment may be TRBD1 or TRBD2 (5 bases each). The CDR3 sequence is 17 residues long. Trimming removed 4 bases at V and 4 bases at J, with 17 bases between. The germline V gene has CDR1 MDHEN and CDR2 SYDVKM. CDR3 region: CASSSRDPGSGANVLTF. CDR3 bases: TGTGCCAGCAGTTCCCGGGACCCAGGATCGGGGGCCAACGTCCTGACTTTC.

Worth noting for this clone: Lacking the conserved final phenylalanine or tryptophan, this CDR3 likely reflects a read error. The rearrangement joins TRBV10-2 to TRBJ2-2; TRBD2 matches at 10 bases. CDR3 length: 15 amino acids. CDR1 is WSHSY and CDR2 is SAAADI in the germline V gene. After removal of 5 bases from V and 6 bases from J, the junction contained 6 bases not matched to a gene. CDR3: CASSKAGGTAGELFL. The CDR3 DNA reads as TGCGCCAGCAGTAAAGCGGGAGGGACCGCCGGGGAGCTGTTTCTT.

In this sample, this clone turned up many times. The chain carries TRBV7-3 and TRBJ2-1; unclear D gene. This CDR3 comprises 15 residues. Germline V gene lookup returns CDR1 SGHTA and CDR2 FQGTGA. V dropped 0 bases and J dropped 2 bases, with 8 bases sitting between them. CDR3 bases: TGTGCCAGCAGCTTAACTTGGGCTACCTACAATGAGCAGTTCTTC. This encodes CASSLTWATYNEQFF.

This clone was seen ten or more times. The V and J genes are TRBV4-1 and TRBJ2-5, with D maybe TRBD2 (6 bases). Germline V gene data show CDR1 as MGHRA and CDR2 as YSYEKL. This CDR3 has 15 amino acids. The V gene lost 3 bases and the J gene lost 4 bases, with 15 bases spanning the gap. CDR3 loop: CASSQMGGGGETQYF. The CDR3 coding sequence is TGCGCCAGCAGCCAGATGGGGGGAGGCGGAGAGACCCAGTACTTC.

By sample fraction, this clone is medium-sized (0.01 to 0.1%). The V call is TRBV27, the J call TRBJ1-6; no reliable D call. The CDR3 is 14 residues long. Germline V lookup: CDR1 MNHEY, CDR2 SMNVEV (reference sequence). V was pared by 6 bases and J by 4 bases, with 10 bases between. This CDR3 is CASRPLGYNSPLHF. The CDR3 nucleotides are TGTGCCAGCAGACCCTTGGGGTATAATTCACCCCTCCACTTT.

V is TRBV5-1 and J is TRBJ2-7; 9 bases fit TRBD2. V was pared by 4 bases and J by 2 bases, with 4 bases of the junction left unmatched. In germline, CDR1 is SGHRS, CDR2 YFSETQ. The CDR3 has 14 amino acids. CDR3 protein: CASSQGGRAYEQYF. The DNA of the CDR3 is TGCGCCAGCAGCCAAGGCGGGAGGGCCTACGAGCAGTACTTC.

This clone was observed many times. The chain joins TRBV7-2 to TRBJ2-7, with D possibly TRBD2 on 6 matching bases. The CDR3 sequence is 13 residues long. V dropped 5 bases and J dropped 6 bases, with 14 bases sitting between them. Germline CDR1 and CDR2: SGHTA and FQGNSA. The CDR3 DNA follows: TGTGCCAGCAGCCCTAGGAGGGACGCCGAGCAGTACTTC. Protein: CASSPRRDAEQYF.

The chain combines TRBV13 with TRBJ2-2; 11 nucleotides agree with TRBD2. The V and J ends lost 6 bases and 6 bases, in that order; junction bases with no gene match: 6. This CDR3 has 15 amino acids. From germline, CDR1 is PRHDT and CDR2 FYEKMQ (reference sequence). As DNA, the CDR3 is TGTGCCAGCAGGCCTAGCGGGAGGAGGGCCGGGGAGCTGTTTTTT. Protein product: CASRPSGRRAGELFF. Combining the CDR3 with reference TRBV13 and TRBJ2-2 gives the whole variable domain AAGVIQSPRHLIKEKRETATLKCYPIPRHDTVYWYQQGPGQDPQFLISFYEKMQSDKGSIPDRFSAQQFSDYHSELNMSSLELGDSALYFCASRPSGRRAGELFFGEGSRLTVL.

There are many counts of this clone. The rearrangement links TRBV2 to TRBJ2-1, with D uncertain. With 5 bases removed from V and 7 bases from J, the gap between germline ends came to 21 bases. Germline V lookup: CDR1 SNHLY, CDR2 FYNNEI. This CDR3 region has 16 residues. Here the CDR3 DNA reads TGTGCCAGCAGTCCGCTCGGATCTTCCATGGGAAATGAGCAGTTCTTC. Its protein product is CASSPLGSSMGNEQFF.

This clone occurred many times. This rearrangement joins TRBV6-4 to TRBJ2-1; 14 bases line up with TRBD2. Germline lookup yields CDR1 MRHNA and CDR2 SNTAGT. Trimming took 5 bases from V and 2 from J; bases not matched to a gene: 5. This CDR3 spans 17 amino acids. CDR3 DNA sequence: TGTGCCAGCAGTCCCGGGACTAGCGGGAGACCCTACAATGAGCAGTTCTTC. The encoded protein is CASSPGTSGRPYNEQFF.

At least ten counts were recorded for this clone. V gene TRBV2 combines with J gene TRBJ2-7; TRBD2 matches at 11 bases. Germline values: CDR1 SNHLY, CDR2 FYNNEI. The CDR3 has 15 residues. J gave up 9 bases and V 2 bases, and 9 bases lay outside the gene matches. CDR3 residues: CASSELSSGRHGQYF. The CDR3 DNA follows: TGTGCCAGCAGTGAACTGTCTAGCGGGAGGCATGGGCAGTACTTC.

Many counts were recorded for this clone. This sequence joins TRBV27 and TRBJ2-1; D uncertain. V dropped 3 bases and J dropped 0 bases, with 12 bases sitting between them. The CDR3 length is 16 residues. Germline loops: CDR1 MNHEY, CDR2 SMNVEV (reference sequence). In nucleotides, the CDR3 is TGTGCCAGCAGTTTGAGGTACCTGAGCTCCTACAATGAGCAGTTCTTC. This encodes CASSLRYLSSYNEQFF.

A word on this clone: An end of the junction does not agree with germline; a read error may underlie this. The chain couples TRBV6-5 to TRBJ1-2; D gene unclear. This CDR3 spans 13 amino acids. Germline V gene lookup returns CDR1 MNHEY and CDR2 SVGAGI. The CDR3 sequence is CANSYVVGYCYTF. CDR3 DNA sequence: TGTGCCAACAGTTATGTCGTGGGGTATTGCTACACCTTC.

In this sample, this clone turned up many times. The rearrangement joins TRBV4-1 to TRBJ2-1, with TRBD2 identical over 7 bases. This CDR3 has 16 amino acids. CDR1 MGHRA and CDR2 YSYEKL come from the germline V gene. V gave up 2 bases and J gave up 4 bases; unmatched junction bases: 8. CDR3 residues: CASSQPPTSRYNEQFF. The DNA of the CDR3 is TGCGCCAGCAGCCAACCGCCGACTAGCCGGTACAATGAGCAGTTCTTC.